Shown below are 4 T cell receptor beta chains from a single sample sequenced in a study of OX40 agonist ivuxolimab in advanced cancers. Assay: immunoSEQ multiplex PCR; the TCRdb copy retains only in-frame clones and omits some. The sample lists more than 55,000 clones; about nine tenths were seen once. The starting material was CD4+ or CD8+ T cells sorted from blood, obtained in a trial of the OX40 agonist ivuxolimab. The receptor source for this set is an adult with an advanced solid tumor such as melanoma, head and neck, liver or kidney cancer.

The gene calls are TRBV21-1 and TRBJ2-7; TRBD2 is the table's D call, not checked against the DNA. TRBV21-1 is classified as a pseudogene. The CDR3 totals 15 residues. The CDR3 spells CASSKSGGFAYEQYF. For the CDR3, the DNA is TGTGCCAGCAGCAAATCCGGCGGCTTCGCCTACGAGCAGTACTTC.

As DNA, the CDR3 is TGTGCCAGTAGTATCATGCCCCCGGACGTTAGTGAGCAGTACTTC. It is translated as CASSIMPPDVSEQYF. The rearrangement uses TRBV19 and TRBJ2-7; D is ambiguous. This CDR3 has 15 residues. Trimming cost V 3 bases and J 7 bases, with 19 bases left between them. Germline lookup yields CDR1 LNHDA and CDR2 SQIVND (reference sequence).

The chain recombines TRBV5-1 with TRBJ2-6, with D possibly called TRBD1 or TRBD2 (5 bases each). V lost 4 bases and J 4 bases, leaving 24 bases between the germline ends. This CDR3 is 19 amino acids long. CDR1 and CDR2 from the germline V gene are SGHRS and YFSETQ. CDR3 nucleotides: TGCGCCAGCAGCCGTGGGGGTGGTCTCCTCCCTGCCGGGGCCAACGTCCTGACTTTC. Its protein is CASSRGGGLLPAGANVLTF.

The rearrangement uses TRBV7-3 and TRBJ2-1; D ambiguous. The CDR3 totals 14 residues. Deletions cut 5 bases from V and 6 bases from J, with 14 bases between. Germline V CDR1 and CDR2: SGHTA, FQGTGA. In DNA, the CDR3 is TGTGCCAGCAGCGTAAGCTGGGGATCCAATGAGCAGTTCTTC. It translates to CASSVSWGSNEQFF.